This T cell receptor (beta chain) was sequenced during a study of patients and donors after allogeneic stem cell transplantation. There are a few counts of this clonotype. Trimming shortened V by 4 bases and J by 7 bases, and 11 bases separated the two germline ends. The CDR3 is made up of 13 amino acids. Germline-derived CDR1 and CDR2 are LGHDT and YNNKEL (reference sequence). MiXCR, applied by TCRdb to the RT-PCR reads, yields one record per CDR3 protein. The sample lists 390,000 or so distinct CDR3 sequences; approximately 16% were seen once. V is TRBV3-1 and J is TRBJ2-1, with D perhaps TRBD2 (5 bases). This clonotype was obtained from a human donor who was either an allogeneic HSCT recipient or a stem cell or donor lymphocyte infusion donor (not recorded which). It is not recorded whose cells these are; they may come from a transplant donor. The sample taken for sequencing was blood, either unsorted or a sorted T cell fraction (not recorded which). The CDR3 sequence is CASSPRLLNEQFF. CDR3 sequence (DNA): TGTGCCAGCAGCCCCAGACTACTAAATGAGCAGTTCTTC.